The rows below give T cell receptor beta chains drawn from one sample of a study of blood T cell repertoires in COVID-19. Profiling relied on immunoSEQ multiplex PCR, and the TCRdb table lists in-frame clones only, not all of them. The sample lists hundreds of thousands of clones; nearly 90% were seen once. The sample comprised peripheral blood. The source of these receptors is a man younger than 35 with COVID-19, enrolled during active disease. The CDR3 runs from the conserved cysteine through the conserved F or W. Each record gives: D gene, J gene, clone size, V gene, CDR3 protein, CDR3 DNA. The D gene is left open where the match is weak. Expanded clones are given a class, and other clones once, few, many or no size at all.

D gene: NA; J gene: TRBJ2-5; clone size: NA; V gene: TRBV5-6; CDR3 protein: CASSLAAAKETQYF; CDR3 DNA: TGTGCCAGCAGCTTGGCCGCGGCGAAAGAGACCCAGTACTTC
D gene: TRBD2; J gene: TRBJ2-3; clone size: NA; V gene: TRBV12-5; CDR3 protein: CASGRTSGISLPGTDTQYF; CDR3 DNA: TGTGCTAGTGGTCGGACTAGCGGGATTAGTTTACCCGGCACAGATACGCAGTATTTT
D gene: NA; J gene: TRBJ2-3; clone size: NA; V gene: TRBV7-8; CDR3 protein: CASSSRGIGTDTQYF; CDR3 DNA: TGTGCCAGCAGCTCTCGAGGGATTGGCACAGATACGCAGTATTTT
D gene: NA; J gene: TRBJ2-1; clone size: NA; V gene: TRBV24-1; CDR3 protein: CATSESTGTEQFF; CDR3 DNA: TGTGCCACCAGTGAGTCTACAGGGACTGAGCAGTTCTTC
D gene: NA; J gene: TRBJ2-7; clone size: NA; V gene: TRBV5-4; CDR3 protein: CASSNGFKEQYF; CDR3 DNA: TGTGCCAGCAGCAACGGTTTCAAAGAGCAGTACTTC
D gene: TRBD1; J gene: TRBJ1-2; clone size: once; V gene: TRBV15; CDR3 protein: CATSRDWRTGGGYTF; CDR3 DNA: TGTGCCACCAGCAGAGATTGGAGGACAGGGGGCGGCTACACCTTC
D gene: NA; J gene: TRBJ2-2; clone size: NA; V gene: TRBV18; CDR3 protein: CASSAGLFTGELFF; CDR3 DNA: TGTGCCAGCTCAGCAGGACTGTTCACCGGGGAGCTGTTTTTT
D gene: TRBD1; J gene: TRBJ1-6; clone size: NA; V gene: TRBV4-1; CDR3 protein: CASRGQPNSPLHF; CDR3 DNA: TGCGCCAGCAGGGGACAGCCTAATTCACCCCTCCACTTT
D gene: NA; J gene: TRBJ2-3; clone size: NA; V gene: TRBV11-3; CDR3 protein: CASSFVSTDTQYF; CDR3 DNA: TGTGCCAGCAGCTTTGTCTCGACAGATACGCAGTATTTT
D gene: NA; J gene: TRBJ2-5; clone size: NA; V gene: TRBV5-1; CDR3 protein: CASSVGTDQETQYF; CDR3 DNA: TGCGCCAGCAGCGTCGGGACTGATCAAGAGACCCAGTACTTC
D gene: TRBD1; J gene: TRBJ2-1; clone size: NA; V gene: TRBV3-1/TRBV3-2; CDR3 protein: CASSQANRGAGNEQFF; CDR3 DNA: TGTGCCAGCAGCCAAGCTAACAGGGGGGCAGGGAATGAGCAGTTCTTC
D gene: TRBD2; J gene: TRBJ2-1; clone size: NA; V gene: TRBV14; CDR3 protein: CASSQVTSGRREQFF; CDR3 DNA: TGTGCCAGCAGCCAAGTTACTAGCGGGAGACGTGAGCAGTTCTTC
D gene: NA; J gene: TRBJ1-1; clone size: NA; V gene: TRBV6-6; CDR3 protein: CASNERGRNTEAFF; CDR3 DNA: TGTGCCAGCAACGAACGGGGGAGGAACACTGAAGCTTTCTTT
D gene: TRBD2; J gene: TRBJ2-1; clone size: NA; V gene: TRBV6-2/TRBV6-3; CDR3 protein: CASSYDGSSGTSYNEQFF; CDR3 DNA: TGTGCCAGCAGTTATGATGGTTCTAGCGGGACCTCCTACAATGAGCAGTTCTTC
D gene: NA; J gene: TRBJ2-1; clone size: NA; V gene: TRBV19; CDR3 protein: CATSPGDKVYNEQFF; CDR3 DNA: TGTGCCACCTCCCCCGGGGATAAAGTATACAATGAGCAGTTCTTC
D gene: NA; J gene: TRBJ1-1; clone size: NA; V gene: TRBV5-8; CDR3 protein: CASSLSGFEAFF; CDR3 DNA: TGTGCCAGCAGCTTGTCCGGGTTTGAAGCTTTCTTT
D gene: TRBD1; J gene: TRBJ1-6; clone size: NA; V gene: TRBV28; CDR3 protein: CASSLFPDRDNSPLHF; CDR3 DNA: TGTGCCAGCAGTTTATTCCCGGACAGGGACAATTCACCCCTCCACTTT
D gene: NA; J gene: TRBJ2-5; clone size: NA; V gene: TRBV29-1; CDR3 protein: CSVERFQGIQTQYF; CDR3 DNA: TGCAGCGTTGAACGATTCCAGGGCATTCAGACCCAGTACTTC
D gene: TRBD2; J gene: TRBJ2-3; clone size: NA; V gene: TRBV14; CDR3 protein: CASSQGASGRTDTQYF; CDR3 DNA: TGTGCCAGCAGCCAAGGGGCTAGCGGTCGCACAGATACGCAGTATTTT
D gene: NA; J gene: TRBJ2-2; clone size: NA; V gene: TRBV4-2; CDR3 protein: CASSPSQGGTGELFF; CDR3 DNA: TGTGCCAGCAGCCCGAGTCAGGGTGGAACCGGGGAGCTGTTTTTT
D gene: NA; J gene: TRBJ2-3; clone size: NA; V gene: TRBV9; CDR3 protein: CASSALGSTDTQYF; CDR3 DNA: TGTGCCAGCAGCGCTCTAGGCAGCACAGATACGCAGTATTTT
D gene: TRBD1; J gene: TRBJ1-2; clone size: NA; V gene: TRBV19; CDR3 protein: CASTVDREDGYTF; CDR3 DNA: TGTGCCAGTACCGTCGACAGGGAAGATGGCTACACCTTC
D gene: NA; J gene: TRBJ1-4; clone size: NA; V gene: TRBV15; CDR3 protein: CATSVRGRAEKLFF; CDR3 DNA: TGTGCCACCTCAGTCAGGGGTAGGGCTGAAAAACTGTTTTTT
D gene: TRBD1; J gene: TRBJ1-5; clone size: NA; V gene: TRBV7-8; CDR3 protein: CASSPRTGSGNQPQHF; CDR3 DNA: TGTGCCAGCAGCCCGAGGACAGGGTCGGGCAATCAGCCCCAGCATTTT
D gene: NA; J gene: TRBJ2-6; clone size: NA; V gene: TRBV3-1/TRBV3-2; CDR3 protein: CASSQRQGLGSGANVLTF; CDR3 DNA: TGTGCCAGCAGCCAACGGCAGGGGTTGGGGTCTGGGGCCAACGTCCTGACTTTC
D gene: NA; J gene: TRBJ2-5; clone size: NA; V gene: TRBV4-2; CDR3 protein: CASSQDGGGLETQYF; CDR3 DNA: TGTGCCAGCAGCCAAGATGGGGGGGGGCTGGAGACCCAGTACTTC
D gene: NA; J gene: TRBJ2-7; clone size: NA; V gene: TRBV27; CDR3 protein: CASSPSSTSYEQYF; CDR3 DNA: TGTGCCAGCAGTCCTTCTAGCACCTCCTACGAGCAGTACTTC
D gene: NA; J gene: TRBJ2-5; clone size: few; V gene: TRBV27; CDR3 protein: CASSSGGTGLGQETQYF; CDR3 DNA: TGTGCCAGCAGTAGTGGAGGAACAGGGTTAGGACAAGAGACCCAGTACTTC
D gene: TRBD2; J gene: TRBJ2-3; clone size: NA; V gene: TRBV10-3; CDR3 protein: CAISQTGTSGGATDTQYF; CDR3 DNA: TGTGCCATCAGTCAAACCGGGACTAGCGGGGGGGCTACAGATACGCAGTATTTT
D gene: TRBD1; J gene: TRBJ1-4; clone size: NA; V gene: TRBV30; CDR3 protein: CAWSTPGGNEKLFF; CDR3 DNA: TGTGCCTGGAGCACGCCAGGGGGGAATGAAAAACTGTTTTTT
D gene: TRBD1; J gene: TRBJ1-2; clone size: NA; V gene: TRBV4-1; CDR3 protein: CASSQDRGRVYGYTF; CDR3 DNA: TGCGCCAGCAGCCAAGACAGGGGGCGCGTCTATGGCTACACCTTC
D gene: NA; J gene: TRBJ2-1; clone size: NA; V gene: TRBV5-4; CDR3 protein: CASSLEGSGYNEQFF; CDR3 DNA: TGTGCCAGCAGCTTGGAGGGTAGCGGATACAATGAGCAGTTCTTC
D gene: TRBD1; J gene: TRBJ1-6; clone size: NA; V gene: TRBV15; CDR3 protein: CATSRDRVNSPLHF; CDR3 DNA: TGTGCCACCAGCAGGGACAGGGTTAATTCACCCCTCCACTTT
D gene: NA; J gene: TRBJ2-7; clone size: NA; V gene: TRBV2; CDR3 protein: CAIPRDTDTYEQYF; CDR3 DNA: TGTGCCATTCCCCGGGACACGGACACCTACGAGCAGTACTTC
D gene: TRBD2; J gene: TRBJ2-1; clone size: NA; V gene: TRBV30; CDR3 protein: CAWKASGYNEQFF; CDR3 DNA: TGTGCCTGGAAGGCTAGCGGCTACAATGAGCAGTTCTTC
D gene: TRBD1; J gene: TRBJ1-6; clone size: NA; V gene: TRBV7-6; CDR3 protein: CASSTYRGAPLHF; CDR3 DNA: TGTGCCAGCAGCACCTACAGGGGTGCGCCCCTCCACTTT